Below are 6 T cell receptor beta chains sequenced from a single sample in a study of blood T cell repertoires in COVID-19. The protocol was immunoSEQ multiplex PCR, while the TCRdb copy is restricted to in-frame clones and leaves out a portion. Of about 70,000 clones listed, under 95% are singletons. Sequencing used peripheral blood. All receptors come from a man between 45 and 60 years old with acute or convalescent COVID-19.

The gene calls are TRBV5-1 and TRBJ2-2; 8 bases are a match to TRBD2. V gave up 5 bases and J gave up 0 bases; unmatched junction bases: 12. Germline V CDR1 and CDR2: SGHRS, YFSETQ. The length of the CDR3 is 18 residues. The CDR3: CASRKYRAGASNTGELFF. CDR3 sequence (DNA): TGCGCCAGCAGAAAGTATCGAGCGGGAGCGTCGAACACCGGGGAGCTGTTTTTT.

The rearrangement uses TRBV6-5 and TRBJ2-3, with D possibly being TRBD1 (6 bases). V lost 5 bases and J 6 bases, leaving 15 bases between the germline ends. This CDR3 comprises 14 residues. From germline, CDR1 is MNHEY and CDR2 SVGAGI. The CDR3 sequence is CASSNRVSSDTQYF. CDR3 bases: TGTGCCAGCAGTAACAGGGTTTCATCGGATACGCAGTATTTT.

J is TRBJ1-2 and V is TRBV28; 8 bases map to TRBD1. Germline V lookup: CDR1 MDHEN, CDR2 SYDVKM. This CDR3 contains 12 residues. J gave up 7 bases and V 3 bases, and 1 base lay outside the gene matches. The CDR3 loop is CASSFRGPGYTF. Here the CDR3 DNA reads TGTGCCAGCAGTTTCAGGGGGCCTGGCTACACCTTC.

This rearrangement joins TRBV5-5 to TRBJ2-3; weak D call: TRBD2 (6 bases). CDR3 size: 16 residues. CDR1 is SGHKS, CDR2 YYEKEE, per germline (reference sequence). Between the trimmed V and J ends, which lost 2 bases and 1 base, there was a span of 14 bases. CDR3 bases: TGTGCCAGCAGCTTCGGGGGTCTATCAGGCACAGATACGCAGTATTTT. Protein sequence: CASSFGGLSGTDTQYF.

This clone was seen only once. V usage is TRBV7-2 and J usage is TRBJ1-2, with TRBD1 identical over 9 bases. The CDR3 sequence is 15 residues long. The trim removed 5 bases at V and 4 bases at J, leaving 8 bases unmatched. Looked up from germline, CDR1 is SGHTA and CDR2 is FQGNSA. CDR3 nucleotide sequence: TGTGCCAGCAGCCTAACAGGGGGCAGTAGCTATGGCTACACCTTC. The encoded protein is CASSLTGGSSYGYTF. The whole variable domain, remainder taken from reference TRBV7-2 and TRBJ1-2, is GAGVSQSPSNKVTEKGKDVELRCDPISGHTALYWYRQSLGQGLEFLIYFQGNSAPDKSGLPSDRFSAERTGGSVSTLTIQRTQQEDSAVYLCASSLTGGSSYGYTFGSGTRLTVV.

The genes are TRBV2 and TRBJ1-1; perhaps TRBD1 as D (6 bases). CDR1 is SNHLY, CDR2 FYNNEI, per germline. CDR3 size: 13 residues. Trimming cost V 8 bases and J 1 base, with 11 bases left between them. CDR3 residues: CASVDRKNTEAFF. The DNA of the CDR3 is TGTGCCAGCGTTGACAGGAAGAACACTGAAGCTTTCTTT.